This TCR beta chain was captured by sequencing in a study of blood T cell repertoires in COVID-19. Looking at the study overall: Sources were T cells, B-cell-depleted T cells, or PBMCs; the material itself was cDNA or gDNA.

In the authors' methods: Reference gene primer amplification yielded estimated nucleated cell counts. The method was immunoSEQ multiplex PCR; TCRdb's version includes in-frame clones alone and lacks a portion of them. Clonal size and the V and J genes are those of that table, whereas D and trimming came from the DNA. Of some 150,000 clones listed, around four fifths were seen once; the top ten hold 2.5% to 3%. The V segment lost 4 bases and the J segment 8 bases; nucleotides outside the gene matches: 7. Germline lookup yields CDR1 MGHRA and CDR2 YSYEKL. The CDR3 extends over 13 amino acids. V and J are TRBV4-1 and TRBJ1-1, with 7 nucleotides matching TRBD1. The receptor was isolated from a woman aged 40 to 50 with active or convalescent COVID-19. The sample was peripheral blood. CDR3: CASSPYKDREAFF. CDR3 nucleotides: TGCGCCAGCAGCCCCTACAAGGACAGGGAAGCTTTCTTT.